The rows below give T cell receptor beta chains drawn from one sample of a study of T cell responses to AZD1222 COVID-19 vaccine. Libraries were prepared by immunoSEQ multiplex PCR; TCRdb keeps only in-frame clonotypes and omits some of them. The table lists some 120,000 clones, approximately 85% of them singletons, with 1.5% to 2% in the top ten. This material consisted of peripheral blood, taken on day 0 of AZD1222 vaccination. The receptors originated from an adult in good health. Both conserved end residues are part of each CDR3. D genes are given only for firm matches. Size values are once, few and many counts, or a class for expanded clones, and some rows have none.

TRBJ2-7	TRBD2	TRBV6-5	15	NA	CASSYDSGGPYEQYF	TGTGCCAGCAGCTACGACAGCGGGGGGCCCTACGAGCAGTACTTC
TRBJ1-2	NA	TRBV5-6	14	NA	CASSLLGEFYGYTF	TGTGCCAGCAGCTTGCTCGGCGAATTCTATGGCTACACCTTC
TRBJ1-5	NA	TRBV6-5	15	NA	CASRLGLHSNQPQHF	TGTGCCAGCAGACTTGGACTGCATAGCAATCAGCCCCAGCATTTT
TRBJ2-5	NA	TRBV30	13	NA	CAWSRGIGETQYF	TGTGCCTGGAGTAGGGGGATAGGGGAGACCCAGTACTTC
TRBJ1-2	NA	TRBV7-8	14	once	CASSSKPNNYGYTF	TGTGCCAGCAGCTCCAAACCCAACAACTATGGCTACACCTTC
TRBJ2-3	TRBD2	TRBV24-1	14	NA	CATRTSGSTDTQYF	TGTGCCACCAGGACTAGCGGGAGCACAGATACGCAGTATTTT
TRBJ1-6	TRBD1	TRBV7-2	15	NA	CASRKEQGVGSPLHF	TGTGCCAGCAGAAAAGAACAGGGGGTGGGTTCACCCCTCCACTTT
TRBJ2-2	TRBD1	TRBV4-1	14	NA	CASSQPTGGGELFF	TGCGCCAGCAGCCAACCGACAGGGGGCGGGGAGCTGTTTTTT
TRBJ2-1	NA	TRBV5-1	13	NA	CASSFTGYNEQFF	TGCGCCAGCAGCTTCACAGGGTACAATGAGCAGTTCTTC
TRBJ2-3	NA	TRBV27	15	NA	CASSLRGFSTDTQYF	TGTGCCAGCAGTTTAAGAGGGTTCAGCACAGATACGCAGTATTTT
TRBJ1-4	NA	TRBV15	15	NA	CATSRDQGFNEKLFF	TGTGCCACCAGCAGGGACCAGGGGTTCAATGAAAAACTGTTTTTT
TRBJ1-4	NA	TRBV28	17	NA	CASSPLRGWVTNEKLFF	TGTGCCAGCAGTCCGCTTAGGGGTTGGGTGACTAATGAAAAACTGTTTTTT
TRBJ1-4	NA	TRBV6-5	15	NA	CASSSTKVGNEKLFF	TGTGCCAGCAGCTCGACTAAGGTCGGGAATGAAAAACTGTTTTTT
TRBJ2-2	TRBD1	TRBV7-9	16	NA	CASSSTGARKAGELFF	TGTGCCAGCAGCTCCACAGGGGCCCGGAAGGCCGGGGAGCTGTTTTTT
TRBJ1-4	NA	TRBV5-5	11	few	CASTLNEKLFF	TGTGCCAGCACACTTAATGAAAAACTGTTTTTT
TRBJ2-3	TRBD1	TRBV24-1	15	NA	CATSDPGQGTDTQYF	TGTGCCACCAGTGATCCTGGACAGGGCACAGATACGCAGTATTTT
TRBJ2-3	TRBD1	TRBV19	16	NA	CASSSPTGGVTDTQYF	TGTGCCAGTAGTTCGCCGACAGGGGGGGTCACAGATACGCAGTATTTT
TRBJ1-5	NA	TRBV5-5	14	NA	CASSLAGSNQPQHF	TGTGCCAGCAGCTTGGCCGGATCAAATCAGCCCCAGCATTTT
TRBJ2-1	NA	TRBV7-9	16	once	CASRDSRRGSYNEQFF	TGTGCCAGCAGAGATTCAAGACGGGGCTCCTACAATGAGCAGTTCTTC
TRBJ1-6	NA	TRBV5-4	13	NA	CASGFSYNSPLHF	TGTGCCAGCGGGTTCTCCTATAATTCACCCCTCCACTTT
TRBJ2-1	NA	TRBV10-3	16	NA	CAISDRSGVSYNEQFF	TGTGCCATCAGTGATAGGTCGGGAGTCTCCTACAATGAGCAGTTCTTC
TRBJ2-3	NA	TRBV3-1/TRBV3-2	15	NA	CASSQEFGTGDTQYF	TGTGCCAGCAGCCAAGAGTTCGGGACCGGAGATACGCAGTATTTT
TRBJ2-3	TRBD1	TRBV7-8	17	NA	CASSLDRWQGARNTQYF	TGTGCCAGCAGCTTAGACAGGTGGCAGGGGGCGCGGAATACGCAGTATTTT
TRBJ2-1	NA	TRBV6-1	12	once	CASSDRLVEQFF	TGTGCCAGCAGTGACCGACTAGTGGAGCAGTTCTTC
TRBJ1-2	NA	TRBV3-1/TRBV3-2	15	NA	CASRPREGPYHGYTF	TGTGCCAGCCGCCCGCGGGAGGGTCCGTACCATGGCTACACCTTC
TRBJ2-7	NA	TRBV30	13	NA	CAWKQGEGYEQYF	TGTGCCTGGAAACAGGGCGAAGGCTACGAGCAGTACTTC
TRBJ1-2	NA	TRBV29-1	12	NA	CSVSRTDYGYTF	TGCAGCGTTTCCCGGACAGACTATGGCTACACCTTC
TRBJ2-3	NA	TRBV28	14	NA	CASRYRRYYDTQYF	TGTGCCAGCAGGTATAGGCGTTACTATGATACGCAGTATTTT
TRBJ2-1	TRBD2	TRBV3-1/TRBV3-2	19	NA	CASSQAGRERGRVQSEQFF	TGTGCCAGCAGCCAAGCGGGGCGGGAGAGAGGGCGGGTACAATCTGAGCAGTTCTTC
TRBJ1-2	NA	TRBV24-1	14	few	CATSDLARVWGYTF	TGTGCCACCAGTGATTTGGCCCGGGTGTGGGGCTACACCTTC